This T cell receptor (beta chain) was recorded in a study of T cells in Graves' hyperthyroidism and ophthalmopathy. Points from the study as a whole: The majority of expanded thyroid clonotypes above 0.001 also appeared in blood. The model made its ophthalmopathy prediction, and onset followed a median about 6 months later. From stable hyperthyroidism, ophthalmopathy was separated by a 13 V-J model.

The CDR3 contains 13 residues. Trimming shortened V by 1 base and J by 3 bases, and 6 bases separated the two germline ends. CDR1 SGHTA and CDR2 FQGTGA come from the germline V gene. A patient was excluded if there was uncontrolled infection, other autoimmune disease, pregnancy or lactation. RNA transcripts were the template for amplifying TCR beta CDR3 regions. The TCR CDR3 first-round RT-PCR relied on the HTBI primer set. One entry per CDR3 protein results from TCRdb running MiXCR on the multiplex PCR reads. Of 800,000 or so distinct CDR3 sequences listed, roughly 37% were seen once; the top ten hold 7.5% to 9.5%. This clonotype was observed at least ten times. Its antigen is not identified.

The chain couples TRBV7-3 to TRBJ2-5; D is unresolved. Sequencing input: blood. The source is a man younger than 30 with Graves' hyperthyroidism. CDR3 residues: CASSLNSEETQYF. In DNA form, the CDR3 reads TGTGCCAGCAGCTTAAACAGTGAAGAGACCCAGTACTTC.